This TCR beta chain appears in the sequencing data of a study of blood T cell repertoires in COVID-19. Study details: T cells, B-cell-depleted T cells, or PBMCs supplied cDNA or gDNA.

This CDR3 has 15 residues. J was trimmed by 1 base and V by 4 bases; bases with no gene match: 2. Germline assignment: CDR1 MNHEY and CDR2 SMNVEV (reference sequence). This clone was recorded many times. Additional DNA sequences in this sample encode the identical CDR3. TCRdb's table, derived via immunoSEQ multiplex PCR, lists solely in-frame clones and lacks some. The sample has approximately 170,000 clones, around two thirds seen once. The chain uses TRBV27 and TRBJ2-3; 10 nucleotides match TRBD2. The sample comprised peripheral blood. This receptor was obtained from a woman older than 75 with acute or convalescent COVID-19. CDR3 nucleotides: TGTGCCAGCAGTTCAGGACTAGCGGGCACAGATACGCAGTATTTT. It translates to CASSSGLAGTDTQYF.